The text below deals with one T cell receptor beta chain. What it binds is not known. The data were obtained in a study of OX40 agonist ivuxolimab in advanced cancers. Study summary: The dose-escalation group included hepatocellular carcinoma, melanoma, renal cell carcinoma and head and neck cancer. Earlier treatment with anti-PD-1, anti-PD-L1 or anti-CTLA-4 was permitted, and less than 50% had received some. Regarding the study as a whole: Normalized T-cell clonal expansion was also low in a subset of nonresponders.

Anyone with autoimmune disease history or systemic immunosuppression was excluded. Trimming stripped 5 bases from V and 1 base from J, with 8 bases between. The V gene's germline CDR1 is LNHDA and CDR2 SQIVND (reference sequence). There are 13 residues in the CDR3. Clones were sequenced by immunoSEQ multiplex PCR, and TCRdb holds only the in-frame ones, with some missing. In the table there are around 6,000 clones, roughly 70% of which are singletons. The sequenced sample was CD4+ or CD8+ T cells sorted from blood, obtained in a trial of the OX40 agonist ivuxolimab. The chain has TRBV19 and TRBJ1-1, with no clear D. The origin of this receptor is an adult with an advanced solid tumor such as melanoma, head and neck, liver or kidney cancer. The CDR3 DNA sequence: TGTGCCAGTAGTTGGGTAGGGAACACTGAAGCTTTCTTT. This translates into CASSWVGNTEAFF.